One and the same sample provided the 7 T cell receptor beta chains below, sequenced in a study of blood T cell repertoires in COVID-19. Profiled with immunoSEQ multiplex PCR; TCRdb holds only in-frame clones, not every one. This sample has under 550,000 clones; approximately 90% occur once, and the top ten carry 0.7% to 1%. The specimen sequenced was peripheral blood. The receptors were sampled from a man younger than 30 with COVID-19, enrolled during active disease.

This rearrangement joins TRBV6-1 to TRBJ2-1; TRBD2 matches 8 bases. This CDR3 comprises 17 residues. Germline values: CDR1 MNHNS, CDR2 SASEGT. Unmatched junction bases numbered 16, after V lost 3 bases and J lost 9 bases. CDR3 residues: CASSDGFGQRERVEQFF. CDR3 DNA sequence: TGTGCCAGCAGTGATGGGTTTGGGCAGCGGGAGCGGGTTGAGCAGTTCTTC.

The gene calls are TRBV10-3 and TRBJ2-1, with TRBD2 matching over 8 bases. The CDR3 loop spans 15 amino acids. V lost 7 bases and J lost 0; bases outside the gene matches: 5. The germline V gene has CDR1 ENHRY and CDR2 SYGVKD. The DNA for the CDR3 is TGTGCCATCAATTCCGCGGGAGGCTCCTACAATGAGCAGTTCTTC. Protein sequence: CAINSAGGSYNEQFF.

The genes are TRBV14 and TRBJ2-7; unclear D gene. The CDR3 spans 15 residues. Looked up from germline, CDR1 is SGHDN and CDR2 is FVKESK. V was shortened by 4 bases and J by 0 bases, with 13 bases between the two germline ends. CDR3 DNA: TGTGCCAGCAGCCCTTTGACGAGGAGCTCCTACGAGCAGTACTTC. Translating gives CASSPLTRSSYEQYF.

The V and J genes are TRBV4-1 and TRBJ1-2; weak D call: TRBD1 (5 bases). The CDR3 loop spans 13 amino acids. Germline V gene lookup returns CDR1 MGHRA and CDR2 YSYEKL. V was cut by 4 bases and J by 4 bases, with 10 bases left in between. CDR3 protein: CASSLQGGYGYTF. The CDR3 nucleotides are TGCGCCAGCAGCCTTCAGGGAGGCTATGGCTACACCTTC.

The chain couples TRBV20-1 to TRBJ2-1; 10 positions agree with TRBD2. The CDR3 is made up of 11 amino acids. Trimming took 5 bases from V and 12 from J; bases not matched to a gene: 4. Germline V gives CDR1 DFQATT, CDR2 SNEGSKA (reference sequence). CDR3 sequence (DNA): TGCAGTGCTCAGACTAGCGGGCGGCAGTTCTTC. As protein: CSAQTSGRQFF.

This rearrangement joins TRBV5-1 to TRBJ1-1; 9 positions agree with TRBD1. CDR1 and CDR2 from the germline V gene are SGHRS and YFSETQ. Trimming took 8 bases from V and 5 from J; bases not matched to a gene: 13. The CDR3 is made up of 15 amino acids. This CDR3 reads CASSQGAPAGTEAFF. As DNA, the CDR3 is TGCGCCAGTTCACAGGGGGCCCCCGCCGGGACTGAAGCTTTCTTT.

This clone occurred a few times. The V and J genes are TRBV18 and TRBJ1-4; TRBD1 agrees at 7 bases. Germline lookup yields CDR1 KGHSH and CDR2 LQKENI. V shed 3 bases, J shed 6 bases, and the junction held 1 base outside the gene matches. The CDR3 totals 13 residues. CDR3 coding DNA: TGTGCCAGCTCACCCGACAGGGATGAAAAACTGTTTTTT. It specifies CASSPDRDEKLFF.